This T cell receptor beta chain was captured by sequencing in a study of regulatory T cells in long-lasting Graves disease. Time point noted: persistent/refractory GD, antithyroid drugs over 5 years with positive TRAb. RNA from PBMCs was the source of the TCR library. The J segment lost 5 bases and the V segment lost 6 bases, leaving 13 bases of the junction unmatched. CDR3 size: 16 residues. Looked up from germline, CDR1 is MNHEY and CDR2 is SMNVEV (reference sequence). Construction of TCR beta libraries relied on iRepertoire HTBI primers and on Arm-PCR targeting CDR3 regions. MiXCR, applied by TCRdb to the multiplex PCR reads, yields one record per CDR3 protein. The repertoire holds roughly 300,000 distinct CDR3 sequences, with 15% to 20% as singletons.

The chain joins TRBV27 to TRBJ2-7; TRBD1 matches at 10 bases. Sequenced material: peripheral blood mononuclear cells (PBMCs), taken when the disease was refractory, from a patient treated with antithyroid drugs. This receptor was obtained from a female donor with Graves disease. CDR3: CASSEFPGQGLNEQYF. The CDR3 nucleotides are TGTGCCAGCAGCGAATTTCCGGGACAGGGGTTGAACGAGCAGTACTTC.